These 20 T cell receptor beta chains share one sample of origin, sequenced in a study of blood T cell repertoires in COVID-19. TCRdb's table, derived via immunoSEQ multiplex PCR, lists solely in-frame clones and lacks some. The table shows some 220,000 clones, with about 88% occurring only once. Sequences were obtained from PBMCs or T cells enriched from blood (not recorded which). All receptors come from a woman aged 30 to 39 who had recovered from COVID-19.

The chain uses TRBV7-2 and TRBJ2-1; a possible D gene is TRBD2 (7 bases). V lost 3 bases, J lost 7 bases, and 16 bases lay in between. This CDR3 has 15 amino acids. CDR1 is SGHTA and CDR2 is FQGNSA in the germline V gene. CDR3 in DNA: TGTGCCAGCAGCTTCAAGGGGGGGCTTGGGAATGAGCAGTTCTTC. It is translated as CASSFKGGLGNEQFF.

The CDR3 nucleotides read TGCAGCGTTGAAGGGGCGGGGGGCGGCGAGCAGTACTTC. Residues: CSVEGAGGGEQYF. The chain carries TRBV29-1 and TRBJ2-7, with 8 nucleotides matching TRBD2. This CDR3 region has 13 residues. CDR1 and CDR2 from the germline V gene are SQVTM and ANQGSEA. V was pared by 1 base and J by 6 bases, with 5 bases of the junction left unmatched.

The DNA of the CDR3 is TGTGCCAGCAGCCAAGTGAGGACTTCCTACGAGCAGTACTTC. It encodes CASSQVRTSYEQYF. V gene TRBV3-1 (or the pseudogene TRBV3-2) combines with J gene TRBJ2-7; TRBD2 is a possible D gene (5 bases). The CDR3 runs to 14 residues. V was shortened by 1 base and J by 1 base, with 8 bases between the two germline ends. The germline gives CDR1 LGHDT, CDR2 YNNKEL (reference sequence).

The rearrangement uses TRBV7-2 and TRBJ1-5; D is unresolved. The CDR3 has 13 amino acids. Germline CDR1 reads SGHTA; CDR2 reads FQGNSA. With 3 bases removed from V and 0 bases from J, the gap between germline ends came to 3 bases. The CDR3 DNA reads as TGTGCCAGCAGCTTTTATAGCAATCAGCCCCAGCATTTT. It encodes CASSFYSNQPQHF.

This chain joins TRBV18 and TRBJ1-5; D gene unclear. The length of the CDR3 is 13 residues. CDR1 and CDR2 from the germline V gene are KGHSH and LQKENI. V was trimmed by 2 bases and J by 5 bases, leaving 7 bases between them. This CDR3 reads CASSPGLDQPQHF. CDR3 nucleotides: TGTGCCAGCTCACCAGGACTCGATCAGCCCCAGCATTTT. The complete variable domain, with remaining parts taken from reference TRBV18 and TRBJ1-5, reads NAGVMQNPRHLVRRRGQEARLRCSPMKGHSHVYWYRQLPEEGLKFMVYLQKENIIDESGMPKERFSAEFPKEGPSILRIQQVVRGDSAAYFCASSPGLDQPQHFGDGTRLSIL.

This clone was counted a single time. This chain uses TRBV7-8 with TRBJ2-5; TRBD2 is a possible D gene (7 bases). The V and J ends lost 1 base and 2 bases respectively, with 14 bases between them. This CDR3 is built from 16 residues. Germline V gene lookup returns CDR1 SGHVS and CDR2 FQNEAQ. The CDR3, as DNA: TGTGCCAGCAGCTTAGTTCCTGGGGGGGCACAAGAGACCCAGTACTTC. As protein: CASSLVPGGAQETQYF.

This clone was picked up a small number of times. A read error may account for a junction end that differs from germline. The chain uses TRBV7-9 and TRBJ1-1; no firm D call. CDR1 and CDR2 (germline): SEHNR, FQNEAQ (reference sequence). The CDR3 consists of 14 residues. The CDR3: CASSLVSGVEDLLF. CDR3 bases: TGTGCCAGCAGCTTAGTCAGCGGGGTCGAGGACCTTCTCTTT.

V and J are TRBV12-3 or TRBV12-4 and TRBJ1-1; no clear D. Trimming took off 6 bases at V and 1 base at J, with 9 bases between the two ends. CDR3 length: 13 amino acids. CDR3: CASSIQSNTEAFF. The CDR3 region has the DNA TGTGCCAGCAGCATTCAGTCGAACACTGAAGCTTTCTTT.

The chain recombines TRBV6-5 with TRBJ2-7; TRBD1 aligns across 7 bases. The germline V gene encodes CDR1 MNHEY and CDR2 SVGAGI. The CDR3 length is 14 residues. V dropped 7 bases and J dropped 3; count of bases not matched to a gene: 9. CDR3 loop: CASNGQGVFYEQYF. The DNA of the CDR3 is TGTGCCAGCAATGGGCAGGGGGTATTCTACGAGCAGTACTTC.

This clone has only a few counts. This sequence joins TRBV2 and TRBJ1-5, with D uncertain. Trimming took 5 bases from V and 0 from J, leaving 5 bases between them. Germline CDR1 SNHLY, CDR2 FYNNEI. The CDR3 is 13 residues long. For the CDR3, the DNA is TGTGCCAGCAGTCAGAATAGCAATCAGCCCCAGCATTTT. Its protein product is CASSQNSNQPQHF.

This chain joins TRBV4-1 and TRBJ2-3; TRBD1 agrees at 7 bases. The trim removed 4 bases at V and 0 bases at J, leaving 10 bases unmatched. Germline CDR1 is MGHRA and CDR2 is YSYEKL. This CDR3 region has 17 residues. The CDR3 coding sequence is TGCGCCAGCAGCCTAGGACCGGGACAGAGAAGCACAGATACGCAGTATTTT. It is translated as CASSLGPGQRSTDTQYF.

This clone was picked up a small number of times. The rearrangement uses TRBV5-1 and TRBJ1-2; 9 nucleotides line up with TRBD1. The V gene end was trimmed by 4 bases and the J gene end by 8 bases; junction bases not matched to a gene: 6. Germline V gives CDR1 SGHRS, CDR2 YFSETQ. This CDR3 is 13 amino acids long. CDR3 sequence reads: CASSTGQGNGYTF. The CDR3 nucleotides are TGCGCCAGCAGCACCGGACAGGGGAACGGCTACACCTTC. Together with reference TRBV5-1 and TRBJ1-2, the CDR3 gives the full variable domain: KAGVTQTPRYLIKTRGQQVTLSCSPISGHRSVSWYQQTPGQGLQFLFEYFSETQRNKGNFPGRFSGRQFSNSRSEMNVSTLELGDSALYLCASSTGQGNGYTFGSGTRLTVV.

The CDR3 nucleotides read TGTGCCAGCAGCTTGTCGGTTAATGAGCAGTTCTTC. Amino acid sequence: CASSLSVNEQFF. The chain couples TRBV7-9 to TRBJ2-1; D unresolved. Trimming cost V 3 bases and J 7 bases, with 7 bases left between them. Germline lookup yields CDR1 SEHNR and CDR2 FQNEAQ (reference sequence). The CDR3 runs 12 residues.

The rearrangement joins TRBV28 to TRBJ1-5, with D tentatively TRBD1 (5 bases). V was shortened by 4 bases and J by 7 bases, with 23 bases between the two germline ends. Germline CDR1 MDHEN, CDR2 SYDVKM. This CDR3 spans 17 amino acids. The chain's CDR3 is CASSSGGGRARRQPQHF. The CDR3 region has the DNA TGTGCCAGCAGTTCGGGCGGGGGTAGGGCGAGACGACAGCCCCAGCATTTT.

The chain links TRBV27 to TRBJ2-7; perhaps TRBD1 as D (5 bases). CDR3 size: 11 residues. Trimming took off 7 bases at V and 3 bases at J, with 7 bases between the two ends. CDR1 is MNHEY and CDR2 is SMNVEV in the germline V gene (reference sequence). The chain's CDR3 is CASNRSYEQYF. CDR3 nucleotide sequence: TGTGCCAGCAACAGGAGCTACGAGCAGTACTTC.

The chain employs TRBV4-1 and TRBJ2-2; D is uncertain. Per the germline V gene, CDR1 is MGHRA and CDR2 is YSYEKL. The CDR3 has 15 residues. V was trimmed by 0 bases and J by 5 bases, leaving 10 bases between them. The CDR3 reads CASSQDFRVTGELFF. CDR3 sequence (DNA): TGCGCCAGCAGCCAAGATTTTAGAGTTACCGGGGAGCTGTTTTTT.

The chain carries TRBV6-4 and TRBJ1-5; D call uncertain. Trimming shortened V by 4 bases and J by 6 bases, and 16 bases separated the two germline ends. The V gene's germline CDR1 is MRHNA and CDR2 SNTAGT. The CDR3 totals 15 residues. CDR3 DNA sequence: TGTGCCAGCAGTGTTCGGGGTCACTTGCGTCAGCCCCAGCATTTT. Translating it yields CASSVRGHLRQPQHF.

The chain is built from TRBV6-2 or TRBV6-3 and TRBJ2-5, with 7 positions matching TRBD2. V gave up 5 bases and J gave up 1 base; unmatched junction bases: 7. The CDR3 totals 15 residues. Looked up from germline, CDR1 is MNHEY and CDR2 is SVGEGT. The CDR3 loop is CASSLGGTTQETQYF. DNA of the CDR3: TGTGCCAGCAGTCTGGGGGGGACGACCCAAGAGACCCAGTACTTC.

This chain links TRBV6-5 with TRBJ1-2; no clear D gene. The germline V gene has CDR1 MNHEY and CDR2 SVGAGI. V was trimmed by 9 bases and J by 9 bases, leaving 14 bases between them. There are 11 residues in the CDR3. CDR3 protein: CASGGLFSYTF. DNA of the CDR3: TGTGCCAGTGGTGGCCTTTTTAGCTACACCTTC.

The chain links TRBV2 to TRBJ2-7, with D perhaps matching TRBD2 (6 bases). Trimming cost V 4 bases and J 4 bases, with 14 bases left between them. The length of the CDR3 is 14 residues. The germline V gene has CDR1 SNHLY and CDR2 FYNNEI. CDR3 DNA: TGTGCCAGCAGTGGGGGGGTCTCGGAGTACGAGCAGTACTTC. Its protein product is CASSGGVSEYEQYF. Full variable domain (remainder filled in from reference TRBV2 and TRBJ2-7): EPEVTQTPSHQVTQMGQEVILRCVPISNHLYFYWYRQILGQKVEFLVSFYNNEISEKSEIFDDQFSVERPDGSNFTLKIRSTKLEDSAMYFCASSGGVSEYEQYFGPGTRLTVT.